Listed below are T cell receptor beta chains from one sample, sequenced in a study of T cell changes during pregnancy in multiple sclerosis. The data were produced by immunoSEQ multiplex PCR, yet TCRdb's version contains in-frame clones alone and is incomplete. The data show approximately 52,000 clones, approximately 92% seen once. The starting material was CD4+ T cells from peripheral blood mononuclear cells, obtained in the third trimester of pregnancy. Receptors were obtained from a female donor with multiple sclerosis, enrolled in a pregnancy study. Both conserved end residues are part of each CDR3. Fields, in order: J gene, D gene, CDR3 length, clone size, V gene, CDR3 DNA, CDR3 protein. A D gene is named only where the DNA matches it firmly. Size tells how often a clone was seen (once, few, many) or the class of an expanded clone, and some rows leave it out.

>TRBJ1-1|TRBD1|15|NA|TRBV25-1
TGTGCCAGCAGTGACGCGCAGGGGGCGAACACTGAAGCTTTCTTT
CASSDAQGANTEAFF
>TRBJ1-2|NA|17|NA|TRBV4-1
TGCGCCAGCAGCCAAGATTCAGGCTCCACTTTAGTCTATGGCTACACCTTC
CASSQDSGSTLVYGYTF
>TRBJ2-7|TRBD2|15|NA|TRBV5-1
TGCGCCAGCAGCTCAACTAGCGGGAGAGGCTACGAGCAGTACTTC
CASSSTSGRGYEQYF
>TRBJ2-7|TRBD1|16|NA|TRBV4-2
TGTGCCAGCAGCCAAGATACGACAGGGGCGACCTACGAGCAGTACTTC
CASSQDTTGATYEQYF
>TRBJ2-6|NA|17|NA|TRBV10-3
TGTGCCATCAGTGAGGATCCGGTTTTGGCTGGGGCCAACGTCCTGACTTTC
CAISEDPVLAGANVLTF
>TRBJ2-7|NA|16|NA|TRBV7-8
TGTGCCAGCAGCTTCGGAACAGGCCGATGGGACTACGAGCAGTACTTC
CASSFGTGRWDYEQYF
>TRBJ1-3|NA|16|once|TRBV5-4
TGTGCCAGCAGCTTGGCCGGCAGGGCATACGGAAACACCATATATTTT
CASSLAGRAYGNTIYF
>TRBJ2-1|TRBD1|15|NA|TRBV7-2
TGTGCCAGCAGCTTAATACAGGGGAGCCACAATGAGCAGTTCTTC
CASSLIQGSHNEQFF
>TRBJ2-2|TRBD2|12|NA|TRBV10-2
TGCGCCAGCAGTGGAGCGGGAGGGGAGCTGTTTTTT
CASSGAGGELFF
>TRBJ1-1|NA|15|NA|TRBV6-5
TGTGCCAGCTTCGTAAATCCAGGCAGCCACACTGAAGCTTTCTTT
CASFVNPGSHTEAFF